These 20 T cell receptor beta chains share one sample of origin, sequenced in a study of shared T cell receptors in the human thymus. Produced via immunoSEQ multiplex PCR; TCRdb's table is partial and in-frame only. This table has some 700,000 clones, around nine tenths appearing once. This same sample was also part of a study on human thymus T cells.

Sequences were obtained from thymocytes. Every receptor here comes from a boy under two years old with a congenital heart defect.

The CDR3 coding sequence is TGTGCCAGTAGTACCAGACCGCTGAAGGACAGGTGGGGAAGGGATGGCTACACCTTC. Protein product: CASSTRPLKDRWGRDGYTF. The chain has TRBV19 and TRBJ1-2; 7 nucleotides line up with TRBD1. CDR1 is LNHDA, CDR2 SQIVND, per germline (reference sequence). The trim removed 4 bases at V and 6 bases at J, leaving 23 bases unmatched. The CDR3 contains 19 residues.

The chain recombines TRBV4-3 with TRBJ1-2; maybe TRBD1 (6 bases). This CDR3 has 17 residues. The V end was cut by 0 bases, the J end by 4 bases, with 18 bases between. Germline values: CDR1 LGHNA, CDR2 YSLEER. The CDR3 nucleotides are TGCGCCAGCAGCCAAGATCCGGCAGGGGCGCCCAGCTATGGCTACACCTTC. Amino acids: CASSQDPAGAPSYGYTF.

V usage is TRBV4-3 and J usage is TRBJ1-2, with D perhaps matching TRBD1 (6 bases). The V gene's germline CDR1 is LGHNA and CDR2 YSLEER. V shed 2 bases and J shed 6 bases, with 25 bases lying between them. CDR3 length: 18 amino acids. The CDR3 here is CASSQQTSSGEKKHGYTF. CDR3 nucleotides: TGCGCCAGCAGCCAACAGACCTCCTCAGGGGAAAAGAAGCATGGCTACACCTTC.

V gene TRBV19 combines with J gene TRBJ2-4; 7 bases map to TRBD1. The J segment lost 1 base and the V segment lost 6 bases, leaving 3 bases of the junction unmatched. Germline V gene data show CDR1 as LNHDA and CDR2 as SQIVND (reference sequence). The CDR3 is 14 residues long. The CDR3 here is CASRPTGAKNIQYF. The DNA for the CDR3 is TGTGCCAGTAGGCCGACAGGGGCCAAAAACATTCAGTACTTC.

About this clone itself: The sample carries other DNA sequences with the same CDR3. The rearrangement uses TRBV27 and TRBJ2-5; tentative D call: TRBD1 (6 bases). V was trimmed by 6 bases and J by 1 base, leaving 9 bases between them. The CDR3 totals 13 residues. CDR1 MNHEY and CDR2 SMNVEV come from the germline V gene (reference sequence). CDR3 DNA: TGTGCCAGCAGGGGCAGGGGCCAAGAGACCCAGTACTTC. It is translated as CASRGRGQETQYF.

The gene calls are TRBV10-3 and TRBJ2-1, with 11 nucleotides matching TRBD2. This CDR3 has 17 amino acids. From germline, CDR1 is ENHRY and CDR2 SYGVKD. Trimming removed 6 bases from V and 5 bases from J; junction bases left unmatched: 12. The CDR3 here is CAISPTTSGVGNNEQFF. The CDR3 DNA follows: TGTGCCATCAGCCCCACGACTAGCGGGGTGGGGAACAATGAGCAGTTCTTC.

The V call is TRBV7-6, the J call TRBJ1-5, with a possible D match to TRBD1 (6 bases). V gave up 3 bases and J gave up 0 bases, with 15 bases separating them. Looked up from germline, CDR1 is SGHVS and CDR2 is FNYEAQ. This CDR3 has 17 residues. The CDR3 DNA follows: TGTGCCAGCAGCTTGTTCCCCGGACAGCTTAGCAATCAGCCCCAGCATTTT. It codes for CASSLFPGQLSNQPQHF.

The V gene is TRBV30, the J gene TRBJ1-5; no clear D. The CDR3 runs 15 residues. Per the germline V gene, CDR1 is GTSNPN and CDR2 is SVGIG (reference sequence). V dropped 2 bases and J dropped 0 bases, with 11 bases sitting between them. The CDR3 loop is CAWSNTDYSNQPQHF. The CDR3 bases are TGTGCCTGGAGTAATACGGACTATAGCAATCAGCCCCAGCATTTT. Filled out from reference TRBV30 and TRBJ1-5, the complete variable domain reads SQTIHQWPATLVQPVGSPLSLECTVEGTSNPNLYWYRQAAGRGLQLLFYSVGIGQISSEVPQNLSASRPQDRQFILSSKKLLLSDSGFYLCAWSNTDYSNQPQHFGDGTRLSIL.

This rearrangement joins TRBV11-2 to TRBJ2-7; weak D call: TRBD1 (6 bases). The CDR3 totals 14 residues. Germline V gene lookup returns CDR1 SGHAT and CDR2 FQNNGV. V was shortened by 5 bases and J by 2 bases, with 13 bases between the two germline ends. The CDR3 bases are TGTGCCAGCAGCGCAACAGGGATCGCCTACGAGCAGTACTTC. Its protein is CASSATGIAYEQYF.

The chain joins TRBV10-2 to TRBJ2-1; maybe TRBD2 (7 bases). V was cut by 0 bases and J by 1 base, with 16 bases left in between. The CDR3 runs 18 residues. Germline V gene sequence: CDR1 WSHSY, CDR2 SAAADI. The CDR3 region is CASSESWGRGGSYNEQFF. CDR3 in DNA: TGCGCCAGCAGTGAGTCGTGGGGGAGGGGGGGGTCCTACAATGAGCAGTTCTTC.

The V call is TRBV19, the J call TRBJ1-1, with 7 nucleotides matching TRBD1. Germline V gene sequence: CDR1 LNHDA, CDR2 SQIVND (reference sequence). The CDR3 contains 14 residues. V dropped 4 bases and J dropped 5; count of bases not matched to a gene: 7. CDR3 DNA: TGTGCCAGTAGTAGCCGACAGGGAAGGACTGAAGCTTTCTTT. Its translation: CASSSRQGRTEAFF. The full variable domain, rest sourced from reference TRBV19 and TRBJ1-1, is DGGITQSPKYLFRKEGQNVTLSCEQNLNHDAMYWYRQDPGQGLRLIYYSQIVNDFQKGDIAEGYSVSREKKESFPLTVTSAQKNPTAFYLCASSSRQGRTEAFFGQGTRLTVV.

The chain couples TRBV23-1 to TRBJ2-1, with 10 bases matching TRBD1. TRBV23-1 is given ORF status, its function remaining uncertain. The V and J ends lost 9 bases and 1 base, in that order; junction bases with no gene match: 12. The CDR3 totals 17 residues. For the CDR3, the DNA is TGCGCCAGAAGCGGTTGGGAGGGACAGGGGTCCTACAATGAGCAGTTCTTC. Translated, it gives CARSGWEGQGSYNEQFF.

To note about this clone: Other DNA sequences in this sample translate to the same CDR3. The V call is TRBV7-2, the J call TRBJ1-2, with 9 bases fitting TRBD1. The CDR3 loop spans 14 amino acids. V shed 3 bases and J 5 bases; nucleotides not matched to a gene: 4. CDR1 SGHTA and CDR2 FQGNSA come from the germline V gene. The CDR3 loop reads CASSLGQGHYGYTF. CDR3 sequence (DNA): TGTGCCAGCAGCTTGGGACAGGGACATTATGGCTACACCTTC.

The chain uses TRBV7-9 and TRBJ2-7; D perhaps matches TRBD1 (5 bases). Germline CDR1 reads SEHNR; CDR2 reads FQNEAQ (reference sequence). This CDR3 contains 14 residues. Trimming removed 5 bases at V and 3 bases at J, with 14 bases between. The CDR3 nucleotides read TGTGCCAGCAGCAGATCGCAGGGTAACTACGAGCAGTACTTC. Its protein product is CASSRSQGNYEQYF. Together with reference TRBV7-9 and TRBJ2-7, the CDR3 gives the full variable domain: DTGVSQNPRHKITKRGQNVTFRCDPISEHNRLYWYRQTLGQGPEFLTYFQNEAQLEKSRLLSDRFSAERPKGSFSTLEIQRTEQGDSAMYLCASSRSQGNYEQYFGPGTRLTVT.

This chain uses TRBV6-6 with TRBJ1-5; D call uncertain. This CDR3 is built from 11 residues. The V gene's germline CDR1 is MNHNY and CDR2 SVGAGI (reference sequence). V was shortened by 8 bases and J by 5 bases, with 7 bases between the two germline ends. The CDR3 DNA is TGTGCCAGCTTGGCCGATCAGCCCCAGCATTTT. Translation gives CASLADQPQHF.

The chain employs TRBV28 and TRBJ2-4; D unclear. CDR3 length equals 15 residues. V lost 5 bases and J lost 0, with 11 bases in between. CDR1 and CDR2 (germline): MDHEN, SYDVKM. CDR3 in DNA: TGTGCCAGCAGTCGGCAGGCGTTAGCCAAAAACATTCAGTACTTC. Amino acids: CASSRQALAKNIQYF.

The J gene is TRBJ2-5, the V gene TRBV11-2, with unresolved D. The length of the CDR3 is 15 residues. Germline loops: CDR1 SGHAT, CDR2 FQNNGV. Trimming took off 5 bases at V and 1 base at J, with 14 bases between the two ends. The CDR3 here is CASSPRPSVQETQYF. In DNA, the CDR3 is TGTGCCAGCAGCCCTAGGCCCAGCGTCCAAGAGACCCAGTACTTC.

The rearrangement links TRBV11-3 to TRBJ2-7; TRBD1 aligns across 10 bases. Germline V lookup: CDR1 SGHNT, CDR2 YENEEA. Germline trimming cut 4 bases from V and 5 bases from J; bases unmatched to any gene: 11. The CDR3 runs 16 residues. Here the CDR3 reads CASSCELGQGNDEQYF. CDR3 in DNA: TGTGCCAGCAGCTGTGAGTTGGGACAGGGGAACGACGAGCAGTACTTC.

The chain couples TRBV25-1 to TRBJ2-1; TRBD2 agrees at 14 bases. This CDR3 contains 15 residues. Germline CDR1 and CDR2: MGHDK and SYGVNS. With 4 bases clipped from V and 10 bases from J, the junction kept 6 bases outside the gene matches. For the CDR3, the DNA is TGTGCCAGCAGTGTGGGACTAGCGGGAGTTAACGAGCAGTTCTTC. Translating it yields CASSVGLAGVNEQFF.

The table lists this clone with a count of one. V gene TRBV6-1 combines with J gene TRBJ1-3, with D possibly matching TRBD1 (6 bases). Trimming took 3 bases from V and 2 from J, leaving 11 bases between them. CDR1 is MNHNS, CDR2 SASEGT, per germline. This CDR3 spans 15 amino acids. The CDR3 nucleotides read TGTGCCAGCAGTGACGGGCACAGGGCTGGAAACACCATATATTTT. It encodes CASSDGHRAGNTIYF.